This T cell receptor beta chain originates from a study of CD49a tissue-resident CD8 T cells in human skin (dated by TCRdb to the late 2010s). At the level of the whole study: Subsets of tissue-resident memory CD8+ T cells in human skin, defined by their expression of CD49a, CD69 and CD103, were what the study examined.

About this clone: This receptor's antigen is unknown. No base quality values were provided; no much bigger clone lies one nucleotide off.

The CDR3 contains 15 residues, cysteine and phenylalanine counted. The only DNA kept is the CDR3, 45 bases in frame from the first base. Taken from the germline V gene (reference sequence), the CDR1 and CDR2 loops are PRHDT and FYEKMQ. V is pruned by 4 bases and J by 7 bases, leaving 6 bases of the junction without a gene match. For five or six healthy donors, sorted CD8+ T cells taken from blood, dermis and epidermis had their TCR beta CDR3 regions analysed. Both blood and skin samples were provided by each TCR-sequenced donor, and all TCR-sequenced donors were healthy individuals. CD8+ T cell populations were isolated by sorting before TCR beta sequencing. Before T cells were analysed, skin was separated into dermal and epidermal compartments. The receptor library was made with the immunoSEQ multiplex PCR assay. The authors processed their data as follows. How frequently each TCR V beta family was used was compared between the sorted CD8+ T cell populations from blood, dermis and epidermis. The clones in this table, taken by TCRdb from immuneACCESS, are in-frame only. Not every clone is retained; where verified, under half of the shortfall comes from an unresolved V gene, and the cause of the rest is unknown. The DNA gave D and trimming, while V, J and clone size come from that table. In this sample the table shows 520 or so clones, under 85% of which occur a single time. The ten largest clones take up roughly a quarter of the sample.

The TCR originated in a human donor in good health. The V and J segments used are TRBV13 and TRBJ2-1; 11 of the junction bases match TRBD1. The specimen sequenced was CD103- CD8+ T cells sorted from skin dermis. The CDR3 amino acid sequence is: CASSSGTGGWNEQFF. The DNA reads as follows: TGTGCCAGCAGCTCCGGGACAGGGGGGTGGAATGAGCAGTTCTTC. Extended through the reference TRBV13 and TRBJ2-1 proteins, this CDR3 yields the full variable domain: AAGVIQSPRHLIKEKRETATLKCYPIPRHDTVYWYQQGPGQDPQFLISFYEKMQSDKGSIPDRFSAQQFSDYHSELNMSSLELGDSALYFCASSSGTGGWNEQFFGPGTRLTVL.